A selection of T cell receptor beta chains follows, all from one sample in a study of T cell repertoires in cytomegalovirus infection. Their antigens are not known. Each CDR3 protein gets one entry after TCRdb re-called the reads with MiXCR. The sample has roughly 340,000 distinct CDR3 sequences, roughly 29% seen once. The sequencing here drew on cultured PBMCs, taken from culture after CMV antigen stimulation. The receptors derive from a human donor in good health (CMV status not recorded). Some clones in this sample may be carry-over from other donors' samples. CDR3s include the opening cysteine and the closing phenylalanine or tryptophan.

v_gene	j_gene	CDR3aa
TRBV7-2	TRBJ2-1	CASSLAREYNEQFF
TRBV7-8	TRBJ1-6	CASSLDDSLTSPLHF
TRBV7-8	TRBJ2-7	CASSYRGSYEQYF
TRBV9	TRBJ2-3	CASSVNSGDTQYF
TRBV4-2	TRBJ2-5	CASSELAGEETQYF
TRBV28	TRBJ2-2	CASRADAGELFF
TRBV12-3/TRBV12-4	TRBJ2-1	CASSFGGRVSYNEQFF
TRBV19	TRBJ1-1	CASSATAGRTEAFF
TRBV5-4	TRBJ2-7	CASSLVPDSYEQYF
TRBV19	TRBJ1-1	CASSTVSKAGWNGNTEAFF
TRBV4-2	TRBJ2-3	CASSQDNGAGARSTDTQYF
TRBV7-2	TRBJ2-1	CASSLWGGAEQFF
TRBV6-6	TRBJ2-5	CASTDGETQYF
TRBV7-2	TRBJ1-1	CASSQGVVNTEAFF
TRBV19	TRBJ2-1	CASSMGLLSYNEQFF
TRBV12-3/TRBV12-4	TRBJ1-1	CASSQSGQVMNTEAFF
TRBV7-8	TRBJ2-7	CASSSSPRQGPVGEQYF
TRBV7-8	TRBJ1-1	CASSPPPEGMNTEAFF
TRBV20-1	TRBJ2-7	CSARLSIGEQYF
TRBV7-9	TRBJ2-3	CASSPSGTSGGAGTDTQYF
TRBV7-3	TRBJ2-1	CASSPPSRNEQFF
TRBV12-3/TRBV12-4	TRBJ2-3	CASSFGSLSTDTQYF
TRBV9	TRBJ2-5	CASSTRYQETQYF
TRBV9	TRBJ2-7	CASSALAPGPPLSYEQYF
TRBV29-1	TRBJ2-6	CSVASKSGANVLTF
TRBV12-5	TRBJ1-1	CASAGGQGNPEAFF
TRBV7-8	TRBJ2-7	CASSQTGIYEQYF
TRBV5-1	TRBJ2-5	CASSFTRAETQYF
TRBV6-5	TRBJ1-2	CASSYGDREDYGYTF
TRBV24-1	TRBJ2-2	CATSLAGDPSNTGELFF
TRBV28	TRBJ2-1	CASSSSSTSGIYNEQFF
TRBV18	TRBJ1-1	CASSLGQGRDTEAFF